The T cell receptor beta chain described here comes from a study of shared clonotypes between healthy human individuals. Study-level findings and limits: Depth was large, yet rarefaction showed that sorted-subset sequencing was incomplete. Estimated richness was generally greater in naive than memory subsets. It was the non-shared clonotypes that had lower generation probabilities than clonotypes shared by all four donors.

Germline V CDR1 and CDR2: SNHLY, FYNNEI. This CDR3 has 12 residues. Trimming took off 4 bases at V and 3 bases at J, with 6 bases between the two ends. Measured with immunoSEQ multiplex PCR; TCRdb has only the in-frame clones, and not every one. This table has a few hundred thousand clones, roughly 70% appearing once. In the case of this clone: Its specificity is unknown.

Sequences were obtained from memory CD4+ T cells sorted from blood. Subset described: CD45RA-negative fraction. The sequence came from a man aged 25-45 years in good health. The rearrangement uses TRBV2 and TRBJ1-2; no clear D. CDR3: CASSGSYYGYTF. CDR3 DNA sequence: TGTGCCAGCAGTGGCAGTTACTATGGCTACACCTTC.